The sequence of this T cell receptor beta chain was determined in a study of CD8 T cells in Susac syndrome (dated by TCRdb to the late 2010s). Looking at the study overall: Among the sequenced Susac syndrome patients, more than five had clinically active disease and roughly 8 were in clinical remission. Susac syndrome patients were therapy-naive, on corticosteroids (some also receiving IVIg), or on IVIg alone at blood withdrawal. Repertoire sequencing was used to test whether CD8+ T cell activation and differentiation in Susac syndrome was antigen driven.

Peripheral blood CD8+ and CD4+ T cells from healthy donors, Susac syndrome patients and multiple sclerosis patients were profiled by high-throughput TCR beta sequencing. Susac syndrome patients met recently defined diagnostic criteria for definite or probable disease. Bulk CD8+ and CD4+ T cells were purified by magnetic negative isolation, whereas CD8+ TEMRA cells were enriched by FACS. Blood was drawn into EDTA tubes, processed within 24 hours, and PBMCs were isolated by density gradient centrifugation. PBMCs intended for TCR sequencing were cryopreserved in liquid nitrogen and were subsequently thawed in a 37 degrees C water bath. The sorted or isolated CD4+, CD8+ and CD8+ TEMRA cells reached a purity of at least 90%. Worth noting for this clonotype: This receptor's antigen is unknown. Base qualities were left out, and no much larger clone turns up one base away.

Paper-wide results and their limitations: In the CD4+ T cell repertoire of Susac syndrome patients, clonal expansion was not detected. The number of individuals in the TCR sequencing and HLA analysis was acknowledged as relatively small.

RNA was extracted using the RNeasy kit, and roughly 0.5 to 1 ug of the RNA was reverse transcribed with random hexamers. TCR beta CDR3 regions were amplified with the immunoSEQ multiplex PCR assay covering 54 Vbeta and 13 Jbeta segments. PCR amplification bias was corrected using a synthetic template baseline for primer optimization and computational correction. Turning to the authors' computational methods: Reads were assigned to V, D and J genes according to IMGT and analyzed in immunoSEQ Analyzer, with only productive sequences retained. Clonality was calculated as one minus the Shannon entropy normalized by log2 of the number of productive unique sequences. For each patient and control, public and private clones were evaluated among the 100 most prevalent clones. Susac-specific clones were defined as absent from healthy and MS cohorts, over a thousand published viral clones and other ImmuneACCESS disease sequences. The public reads were reprocessed in TCRdb via fastp at Q25 and MiXCR, keeping in-frame beta chains. For every CDR3 protein sequence, its rows merge into one entry that carries the most common genes and DNA. For this entry, the V and J calls and clone size follow TCRdb and not the study's own pipeline. The sample table lists roughly 200,000 distinct CDR3 sequences, roughly 90% of them with a count of one. The top ten hold 0.087% of the sample.

For CDR1 and CDR2, the germline V gene lists MNHEY and SVGAGI. From the cysteine up to the phenylalanine, the CDR3 has a length of 14 residues. Just the 42-base CDR3 DNA is kept, in frame starting at base 1. Relative to germline, V is 6 bases shorter and J is 0 bases shorter, with 8 bases between their ends. The V and J segments used are TRBV6-5 and TRBJ1-4, and TRBD1 may be the D gene, going by 5 matching bases. The TCR originated in a human donor with Susac syndrome. Material: CD4+ T cells from PBMCs. The nucleotide sequence reads TGTGCCAGCAGACTGACAGCAACTAATGAAAAACTGTTTTTT. Its translation is CASRLTATNEKLFF.